This T cell receptor beta chain came from a study of shared clonotypes between healthy human individuals. For the study at large: Per donor, CD8 memory used one plate, CD8 naive used two, CD4 memory used three and CD4 naive used three. Findings and limits, study-wide: Compared with clonotypes that all four donors shared, non-shared clonotypes had lower generation probabilities.

As concerns this clone: Its antigen is currently unknown.

Those who donated were healthy HIV-negative adults, with no recent acute infections or vaccinations reported. Partitioning of CD4+ cells yielded a CD45RA+ naive subset and a CD45RA-negative memory subset. TCRdb's copy holds only in-frame clones and misses some; the assay was immunoSEQ multiplex PCR. The sample has 1 million to 1.2 million clones, 60% to 85% seen once. Sequencing was carried out using memory CD4+ T cells from PBMCs. Subset described: CD45RA-negative fraction. The sequence came from a man aged 18 to 29 in good health. Some clones in this sample may be carry-over from other donors' samples.

The CDR3 sequence: CASSEVAGTRRNEQFF. The CDR3 bases are TGTGCCAGCAGCGAGGTAGCGGGTACCAGAAGGAATGAGCAGTTCTTC. This rearrangement joins TRBV9 to TRBJ2-1, with 7 bases aligning to TRBD2. J was trimmed by 7 bases and V by 3 bases; bases with no gene match: 13. This CDR3 comprises 16 residues. CDR1 and CDR2 from the germline V gene are SGDLS and YYNGEE.